These T cell receptor beta chains were read from a single sample in a study of prognosis after radiotherapy for stage I lung cancer. One entry per CDR3 protein, called by TCRdb with MiXCR from the multiplex PCR reads. This repertoire shows 10,000 to 15,000 distinct CDR3 sequences, 40% to 45% found once; its top ten account for roughly two fifths. The sequenced sample was PBMCs, obtained before or after stereotactic body radiation therapy (not recorded which). Receptors originate from a donor at least 50 years old with non-small cell lung cancer. Both conserved end residues are part of each CDR3. D genes are given only for firm matches. The size field is filled for only some rows; it gives once, few, many or a size class.

j_call	clone_size	v_call	d_call	cdr3_nt	cdr3_aa
TRBJ2-7	many	TRBV18	TRBD1	TGTGCCAGCTCCTTCGCATCGGGACAGGGATACGAGCAGTACTTC	CASSFASGQGYEQYF
TRBJ2-5	many	TRBV20-1	.	TGCAGTGCCGACCGGGACGCCGGGGAGACCCAGTACTTC	CSADRDAGETQYF
TRBJ2-1	medium-sized	TRBV5-1	TRBD1	TGCGCCAGCAGCGAAGGACAGGGAATGAATGAGCAGTTCTTC	CASSEGQGMNEQFF
TRBJ2-7	many	TRBV5-1	TRBD1	TGCGCCAGCAGCTTGCCGGGGACAGGCAGCTACGAGCAGTACTTC	CASSLPGTGSYEQYF
TRBJ1-6	.	TRBV6-1	TRBD1	TGTGCCAGCAGTCCTGGACAGGGAGTCCACTTT	CASSPGQGVHF
TRBJ1-2	.	TRBV19	.	TGTGCCATTAGTAAACCGGACGGCTTACCCCGAGGCTACACCTTC	CAISKPDGLPRGYTF
TRBJ1-1	.	TRBV11-2	TRBD1	TGTGCCGCAGGGACAGGAGCCCTGTCTGAAGCTTTCTTT	CAAGTGALSEAFF
TRBJ1-2	medium-sized	TRBV28	TRBD1	TGTGCCAGCAACTCCGGGACAGGGGAATTCAAGGATGGCTACACCTTC	CASNSGTGEFKDGYTF
TRBJ1-1	many	TRBV24-1	.	TGTGCCACCAGTGAAGGGCCCAGGGGAAGGAAGAGAACTGAAGCTTTCTTT	CATSEGPRGRKRTEAFF
TRBJ2-3	many	TRBV27	TRBD2	TGTGCCAGCAGTTTGCAACTAGCGTCAGATACGCAGTATTTT	CASSLQLASDTQYF
TRBJ2-4	many	TRBV6-1	TRBD1	TGTGCCAGCAGGGGGACAGGTATTCAGTACTTC	CASRGTGIQYF
TRBJ2-2	.	TRBV6-1	TRBD2	TGTGCCAGCATCAACGCCGGGACTAGCGGGGGGGCCGCTTGGTCCGGGGAGCTGTTTTTT	CASINAGTSGGAAWSGELFF
TRBJ2-1	many	TRBV12-3/TRBV12-4	TRBD2	TGTGCCAGCAGTTTCGCGGGAGGGTTTTACAATGAGCAGTTCTTC	CASSFAGGFYNEQFF
TRBJ1-2	.	TRBV6-8	TRBD1	TGTGACAGCAGTTACGGGACAGGGAGTGGCTACACCTTC	CDSSYGTGSGYTF